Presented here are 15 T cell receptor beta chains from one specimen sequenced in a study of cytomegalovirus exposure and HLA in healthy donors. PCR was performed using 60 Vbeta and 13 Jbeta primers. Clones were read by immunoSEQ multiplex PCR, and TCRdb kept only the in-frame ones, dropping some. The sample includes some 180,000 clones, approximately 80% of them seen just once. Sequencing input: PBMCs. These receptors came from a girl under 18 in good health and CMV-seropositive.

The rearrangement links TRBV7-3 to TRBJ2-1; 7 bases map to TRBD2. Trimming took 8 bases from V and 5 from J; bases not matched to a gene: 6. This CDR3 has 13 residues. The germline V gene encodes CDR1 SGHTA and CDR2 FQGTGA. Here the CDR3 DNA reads TGTGCCAGCCAAGCGGGACTCAACAATGAGCAGTTCTTC. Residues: CASQAGLNNEQFF.

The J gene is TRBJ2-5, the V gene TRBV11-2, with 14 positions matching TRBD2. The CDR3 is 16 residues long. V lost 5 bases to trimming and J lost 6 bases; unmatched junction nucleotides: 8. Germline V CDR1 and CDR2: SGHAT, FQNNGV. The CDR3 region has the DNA TGTGCCAGCAGCCTGACTAGCGGGGGGGGCGGCAAGACCCAGTACTTC. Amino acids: CASSLTSGGGGKTQYF.

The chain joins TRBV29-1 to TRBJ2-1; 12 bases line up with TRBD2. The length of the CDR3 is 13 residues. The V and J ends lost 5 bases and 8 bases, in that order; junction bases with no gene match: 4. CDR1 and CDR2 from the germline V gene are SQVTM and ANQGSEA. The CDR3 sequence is CSVPTSGSYEQFF. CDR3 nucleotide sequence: TGCAGCGTTCCGACTAGCGGGAGCTATGAGCAGTTCTTC.

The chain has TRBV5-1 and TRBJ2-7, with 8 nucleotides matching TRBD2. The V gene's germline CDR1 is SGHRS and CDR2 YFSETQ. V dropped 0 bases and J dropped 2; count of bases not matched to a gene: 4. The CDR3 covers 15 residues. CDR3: CASSLVGLATYEQYF. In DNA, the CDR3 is TGCGCCAGCAGCTTGGTTGGACTAGCAACCTACGAGCAGTACTTC. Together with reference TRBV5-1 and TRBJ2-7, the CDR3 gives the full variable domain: KAGVTQTPRYLIKTRGQQVTLSCSPISGHRSVSWYQQTPGQGLQFLFEYFSETQRNKGNFPGRFSGRQFSNSRSEMNVSTLELGDSALYLCASSLVGLATYEQYFGPGTRLTVT.

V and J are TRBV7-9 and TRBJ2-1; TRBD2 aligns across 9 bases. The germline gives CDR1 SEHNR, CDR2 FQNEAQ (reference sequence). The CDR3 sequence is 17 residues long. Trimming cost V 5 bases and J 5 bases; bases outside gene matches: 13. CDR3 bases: TGTGCCAGCAGCCCGGGGGCTAGCGGGAATCTCGACAATGAGCAGTTCTTC. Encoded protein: CASSPGASGNLDNEQFF.

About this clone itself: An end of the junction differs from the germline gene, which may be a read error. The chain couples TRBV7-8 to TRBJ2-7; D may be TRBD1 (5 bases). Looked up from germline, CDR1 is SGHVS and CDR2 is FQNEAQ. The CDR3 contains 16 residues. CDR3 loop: CASRLDPSVGPYEQYF. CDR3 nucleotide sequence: TGTGCCAGCAGATTAGACCCCTCGGTGGGGCCGTACGAGCAGTACTTC.

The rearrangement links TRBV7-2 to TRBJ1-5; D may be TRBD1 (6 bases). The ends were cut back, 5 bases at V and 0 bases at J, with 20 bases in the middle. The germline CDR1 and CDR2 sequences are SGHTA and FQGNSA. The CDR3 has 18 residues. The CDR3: CASSPVGGGGYSNQPQHF. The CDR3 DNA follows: TGTGCCAGCAGCCCGGTCGGGGGCGGGGGATATAGCAATCAGCCCCAGCATTTT.

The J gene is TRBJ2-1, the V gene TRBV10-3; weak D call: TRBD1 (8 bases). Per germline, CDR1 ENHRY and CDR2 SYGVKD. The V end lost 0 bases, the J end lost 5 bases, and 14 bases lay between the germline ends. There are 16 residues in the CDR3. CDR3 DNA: TGTGCCATCAGTGAGTCGAACAGGGGGGGGGACAATGAGCAGTTCTTC. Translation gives CAISESNRGGDNEQFF.

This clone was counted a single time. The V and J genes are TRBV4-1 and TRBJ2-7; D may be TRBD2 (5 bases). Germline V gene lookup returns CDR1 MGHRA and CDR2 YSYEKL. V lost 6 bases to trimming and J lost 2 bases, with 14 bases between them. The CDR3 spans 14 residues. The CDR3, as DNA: TGCGCCAGCAGGCCCATGAGCGGTACCTACGAGCAGTACTTC. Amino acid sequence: CASRPMSGTYEQYF.

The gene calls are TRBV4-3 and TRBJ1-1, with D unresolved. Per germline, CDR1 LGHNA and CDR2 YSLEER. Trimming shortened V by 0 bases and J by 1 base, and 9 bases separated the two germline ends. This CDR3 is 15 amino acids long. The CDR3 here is CASSQDSGPNTEAFF. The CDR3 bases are TGCGCCAGCAGCCAAGATAGCGGACCGAACACTGAAGCTTTCTTT.

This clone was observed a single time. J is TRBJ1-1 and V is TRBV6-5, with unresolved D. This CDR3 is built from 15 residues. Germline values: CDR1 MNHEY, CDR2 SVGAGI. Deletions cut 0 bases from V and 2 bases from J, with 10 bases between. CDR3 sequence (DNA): TGTGCCAGCAGTTACTCAAAGCCTCCTAACACTGAAGCTTTCTTT. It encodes CASSYSKPPNTEAFF.

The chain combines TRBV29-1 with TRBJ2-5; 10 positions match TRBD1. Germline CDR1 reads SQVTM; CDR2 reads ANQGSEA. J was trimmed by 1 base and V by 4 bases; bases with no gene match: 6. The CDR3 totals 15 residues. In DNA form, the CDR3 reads TGCAGCGTTGGGAGGACAGGGGGATCCCAAGAGACCCAGTACTTC. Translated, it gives CSVGRTGGSQETQYF.

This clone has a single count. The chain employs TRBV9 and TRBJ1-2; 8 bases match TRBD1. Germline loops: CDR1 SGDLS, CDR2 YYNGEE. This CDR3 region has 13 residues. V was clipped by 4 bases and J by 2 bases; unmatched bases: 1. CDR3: CASSRDRNYGYTF. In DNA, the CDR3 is TGTGCCAGCAGCCGGGACAGGAACTATGGCTACACCTTC.

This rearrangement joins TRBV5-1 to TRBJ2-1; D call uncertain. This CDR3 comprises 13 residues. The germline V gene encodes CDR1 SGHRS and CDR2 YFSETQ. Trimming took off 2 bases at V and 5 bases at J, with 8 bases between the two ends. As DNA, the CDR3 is TGCGCCAGCAGCTTAGATTCGGACAATGAGCAGTTCTTC. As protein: CASSLDSDNEQFF.

CDR3 sequence reads: CASSFSSYEQFF. The CDR3 coding sequence is TGTGCCAGCAGCTTTAGCAGCTACGAGCAGTTCTTC. The chain has TRBV7-9 and TRBJ2-1; the D is unclear. V lost 3 bases and J lost 10, with 10 bases in between. CDR1 and CDR2 from the germline V gene are SEHNR and FQNEAQ (reference sequence). This CDR3 has 12 residues.